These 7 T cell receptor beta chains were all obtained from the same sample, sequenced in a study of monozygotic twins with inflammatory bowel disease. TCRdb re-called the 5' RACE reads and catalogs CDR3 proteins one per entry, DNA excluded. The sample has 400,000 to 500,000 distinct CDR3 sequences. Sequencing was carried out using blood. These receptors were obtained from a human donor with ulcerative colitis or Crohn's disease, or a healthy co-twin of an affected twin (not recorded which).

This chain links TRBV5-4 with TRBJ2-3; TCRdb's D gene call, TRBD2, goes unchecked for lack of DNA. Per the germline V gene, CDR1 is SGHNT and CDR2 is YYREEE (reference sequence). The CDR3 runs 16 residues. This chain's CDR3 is CASSLIPRGGQDTQYF.

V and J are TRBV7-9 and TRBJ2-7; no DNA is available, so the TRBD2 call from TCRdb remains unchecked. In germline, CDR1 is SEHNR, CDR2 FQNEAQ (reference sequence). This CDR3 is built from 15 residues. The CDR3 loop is CASSLVASGFGEQYF. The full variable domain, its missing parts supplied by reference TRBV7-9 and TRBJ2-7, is DTGVSQNPRHKITKRGQNVTFRCDPISEHNRLYWYRQTLGQGPEFLTYFQNEAQLEKSRLLSDRFSAERPKGSFSTLEIQRTEQGDSAMYLCASSLVASGFGEQYFGPGTRLTVT.

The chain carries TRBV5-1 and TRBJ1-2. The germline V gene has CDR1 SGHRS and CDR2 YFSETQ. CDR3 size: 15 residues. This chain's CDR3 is CASSLAAGANYGYTF.

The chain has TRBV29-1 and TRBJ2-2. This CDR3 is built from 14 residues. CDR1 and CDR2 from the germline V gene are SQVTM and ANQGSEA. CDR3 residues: CSVVMTANTGELFF.

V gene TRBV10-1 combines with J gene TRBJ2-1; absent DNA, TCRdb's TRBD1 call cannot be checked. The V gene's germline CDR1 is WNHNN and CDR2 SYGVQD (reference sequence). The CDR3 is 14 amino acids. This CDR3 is CASSPQRAVNEQFF.

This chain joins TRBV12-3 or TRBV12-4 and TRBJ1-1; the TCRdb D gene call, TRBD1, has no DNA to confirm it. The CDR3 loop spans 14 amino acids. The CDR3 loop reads CASSPPDREAEAFF.

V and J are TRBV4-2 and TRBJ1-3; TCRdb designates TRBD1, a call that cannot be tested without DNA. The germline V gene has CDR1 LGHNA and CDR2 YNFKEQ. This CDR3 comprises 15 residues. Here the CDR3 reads CASSQLEGAGNTIYF.